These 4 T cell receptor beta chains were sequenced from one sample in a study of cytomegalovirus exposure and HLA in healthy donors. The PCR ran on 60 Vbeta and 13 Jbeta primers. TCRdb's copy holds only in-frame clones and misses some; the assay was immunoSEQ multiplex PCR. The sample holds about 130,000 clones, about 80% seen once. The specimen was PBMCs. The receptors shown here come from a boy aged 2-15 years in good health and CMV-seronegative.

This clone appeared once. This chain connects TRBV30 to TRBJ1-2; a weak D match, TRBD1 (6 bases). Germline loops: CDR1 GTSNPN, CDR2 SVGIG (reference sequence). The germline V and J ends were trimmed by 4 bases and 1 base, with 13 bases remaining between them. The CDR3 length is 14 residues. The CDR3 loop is CAWNQDSFNYGYTF. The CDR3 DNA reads TGTGCCTGGAACCAGGACAGTTTTAACTATGGCTACACCTTC.

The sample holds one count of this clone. Here the CDR3 DNA reads TGTGCCAGCAGCTCCAGGCTAGCTTTACAAGAGACCCAGTACTTC. Encoded protein: CASSSRLALQETQYF. J is TRBJ2-5 and V is TRBV7-9; perhaps TRBD2 as D (5 bases). Looked up from germline, CDR1 is SEHNR and CDR2 is FQNEAQ (reference sequence). V shed 4 bases and J shed 2 bases, with 14 bases lying between them. CDR3 length: 15 residues.

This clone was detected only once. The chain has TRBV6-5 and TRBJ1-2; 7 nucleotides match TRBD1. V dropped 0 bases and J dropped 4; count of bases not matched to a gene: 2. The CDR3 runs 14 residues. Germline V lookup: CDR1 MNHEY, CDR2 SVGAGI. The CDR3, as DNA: TGTGCCAGCAGTTACTCGACAGGGCCCTATGGCTACACCTTC. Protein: CASSYSTGPYGYTF.

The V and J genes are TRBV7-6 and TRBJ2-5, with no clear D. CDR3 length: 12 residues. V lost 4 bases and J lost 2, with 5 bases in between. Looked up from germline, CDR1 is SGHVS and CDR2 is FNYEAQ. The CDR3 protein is CASSSLQETQYF. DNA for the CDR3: TGTGCCAGCAGCTCACTACAAGAGACCCAGTACTTC.